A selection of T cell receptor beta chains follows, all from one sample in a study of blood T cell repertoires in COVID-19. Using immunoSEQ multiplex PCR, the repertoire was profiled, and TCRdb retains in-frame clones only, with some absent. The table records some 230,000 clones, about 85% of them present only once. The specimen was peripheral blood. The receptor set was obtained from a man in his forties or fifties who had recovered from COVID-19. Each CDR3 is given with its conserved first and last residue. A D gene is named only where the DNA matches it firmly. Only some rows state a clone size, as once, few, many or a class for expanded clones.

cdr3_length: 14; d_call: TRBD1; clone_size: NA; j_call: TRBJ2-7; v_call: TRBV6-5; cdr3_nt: TGTGCCAGCACCCTGACAGGGAGCTCCTACGAGCAGTACTTC; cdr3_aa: CASTLTGSSYEQYF
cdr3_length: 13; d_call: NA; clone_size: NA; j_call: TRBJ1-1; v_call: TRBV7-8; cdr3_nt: TGTGCCAGCAGCTTTTACAGGACAACTGAAGCTTTCTTT; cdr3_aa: CASSFYRTTEAFF
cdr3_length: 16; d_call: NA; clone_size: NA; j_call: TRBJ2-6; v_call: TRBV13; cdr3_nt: TGTGCCAGCAGCTTTCGGACTATCTCTGGGGCCAACGTCCTGACTTTC; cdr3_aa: CASSFRTISGANVLTF
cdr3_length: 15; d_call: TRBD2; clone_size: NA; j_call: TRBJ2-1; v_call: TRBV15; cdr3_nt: TGTGCCACCAGCAGAGATCATCTAGCGGGAGGTGAGCAGTTCTTC; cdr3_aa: CATSRDHLAGGEQFF
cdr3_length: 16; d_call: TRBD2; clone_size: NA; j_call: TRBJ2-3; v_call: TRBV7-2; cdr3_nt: TGTGCCAGCAGCTTACGACTAGCGGGAAGTGCAGATACGCAGTATTTT; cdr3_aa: CASSLRLAGSADTQYF
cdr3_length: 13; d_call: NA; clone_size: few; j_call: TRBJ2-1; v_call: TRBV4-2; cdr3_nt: TGTGCCAGCAGCCAAGGGGCGGGGAGTGAGCAGTTCTTC; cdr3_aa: CASSQGAGSEQFF
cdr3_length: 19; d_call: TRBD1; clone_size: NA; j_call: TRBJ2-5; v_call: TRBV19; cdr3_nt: TGTGCCAGTAGTATTCGGGACTACCGGGACAGGGGAAGGAGGGAGACCCAGTACTTC; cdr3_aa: CASSIRDYRDRGRRETQYF
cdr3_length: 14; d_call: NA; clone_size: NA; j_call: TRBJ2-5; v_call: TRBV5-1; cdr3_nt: TGCGCCAGCAGTCAACCCGGGACTGGAGAGACCCAGTACTTC; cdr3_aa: CASSQPGTGETQYF
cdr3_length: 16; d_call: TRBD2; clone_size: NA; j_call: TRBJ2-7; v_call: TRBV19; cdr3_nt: TGTGCCAGTAGTAAAGGACTAGCGGGAGGCCCCTACGAGCAGTACTTC; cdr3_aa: CASSKGLAGGPYEQYF
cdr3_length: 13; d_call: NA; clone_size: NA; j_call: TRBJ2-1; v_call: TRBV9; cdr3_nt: TGTGCCAGCAGCGTAGGGGCATTCAATGAGCAGTTCTTC; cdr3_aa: CASSVGAFNEQFF
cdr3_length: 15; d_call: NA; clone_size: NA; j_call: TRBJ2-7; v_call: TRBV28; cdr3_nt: TGTGCCAGCAGTTTAACAGGGTCAAGCTCCTACGAGCAGTACTTC; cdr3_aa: CASSLTGSSSYEQYF
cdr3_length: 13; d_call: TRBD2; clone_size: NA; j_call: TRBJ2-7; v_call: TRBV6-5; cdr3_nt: TGTGCCAGCACCGGACTAGCTGGCTACGAGCAGTACTTC; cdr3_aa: CASTGLAGYEQYF
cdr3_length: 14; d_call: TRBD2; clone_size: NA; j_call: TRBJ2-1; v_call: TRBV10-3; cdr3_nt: TGTGCCATCAAAGGAATAGCGGGAGGTAATGAGCAGTTCTTC; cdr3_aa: CAIKGIAGGNEQFF
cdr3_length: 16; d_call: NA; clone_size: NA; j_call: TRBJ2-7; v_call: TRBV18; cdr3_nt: TGTGCCAGCTCACCCCCAGCAGGGAGACAGGACAACGAGCAGTACTTC; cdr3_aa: CASSPPAGRQDNEQYF
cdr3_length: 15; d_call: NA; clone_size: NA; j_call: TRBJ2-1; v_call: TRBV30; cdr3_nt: TGTGCCTGGAGTAGGGGGAAAACAAAAGCCGGTGAGCAGTTCTTC; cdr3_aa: CAWSRGKTKAGEQFF
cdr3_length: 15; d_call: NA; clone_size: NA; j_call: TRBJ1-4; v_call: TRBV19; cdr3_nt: TGTGCCAGTAGCCACCACCGGGGGTTGGATGAAAAACTGTTTTTT; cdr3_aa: CASSHHRGLDEKLFF
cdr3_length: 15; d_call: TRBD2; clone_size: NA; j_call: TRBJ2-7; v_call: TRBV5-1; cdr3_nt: TGCGCCAGCAGCTTGGGACTAGCGGGGGTCTACGAGCAGTACTTC; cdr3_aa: CASSLGLAGVYEQYF
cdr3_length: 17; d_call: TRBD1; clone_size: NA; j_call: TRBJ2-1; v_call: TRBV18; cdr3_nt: TGTGCCAGCTCACCACGTACCGGGACAGGCTCCTACAATGAGCAGTTCTTC; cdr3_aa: CASSPRTGTGSYNEQFF